This T cell receptor (beta chain) was sequenced during a study of beta chain features in type 1 diabetes. Every bit of the isolated RNA underwent reverse transcription, so sequencing read expressed TCRB transcripts. The table came from immunoSEQ multiplex PCR; TCRdb's copy has only in-frame clones and leaves some out. Among under 400,000 clones, roughly 12% were seen once, and the ten largest hold more than 0.015%. This clone was seen more than once but under ten times. Source material: naive CD4+ T cells from blood. This receptor was identified in a man between 18 and 29 years old in good health.

CDR3 region: CASSQEASGSFSYEQYF. The CDR3 DNA follows: TGTGCCAGCAGCCAAGAGGCTAGCGGGAGTTTCTCCTACGAGCAGTACTTC. The chain uses TRBV4-2 and TRBJ2-7; 10 bases fit TRBD2. CDR3 length: 17 residues. CDR1 LGHNA and CDR2 YNFKEQ come from the germline V gene. Trimming removed 0 bases from V and 0 bases from J; junction bases left unmatched: 5.